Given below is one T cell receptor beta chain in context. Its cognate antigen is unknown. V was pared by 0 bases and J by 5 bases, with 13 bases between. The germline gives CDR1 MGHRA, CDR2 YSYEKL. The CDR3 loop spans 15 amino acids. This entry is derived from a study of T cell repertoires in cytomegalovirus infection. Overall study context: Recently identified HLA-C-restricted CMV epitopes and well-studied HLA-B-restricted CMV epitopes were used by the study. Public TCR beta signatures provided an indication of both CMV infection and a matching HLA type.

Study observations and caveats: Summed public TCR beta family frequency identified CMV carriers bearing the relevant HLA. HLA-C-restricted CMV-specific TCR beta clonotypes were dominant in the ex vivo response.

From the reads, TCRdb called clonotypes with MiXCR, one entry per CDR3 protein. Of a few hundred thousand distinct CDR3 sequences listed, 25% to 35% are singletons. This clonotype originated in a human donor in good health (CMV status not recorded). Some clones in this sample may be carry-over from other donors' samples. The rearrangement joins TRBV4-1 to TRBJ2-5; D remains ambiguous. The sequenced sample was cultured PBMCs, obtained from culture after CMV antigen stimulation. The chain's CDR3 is CASSQDHKGRETQYF. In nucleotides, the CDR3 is TGCGCCAGCAGCCAAGATCATAAGGGTCGGGAGACCCAGTACTTC.